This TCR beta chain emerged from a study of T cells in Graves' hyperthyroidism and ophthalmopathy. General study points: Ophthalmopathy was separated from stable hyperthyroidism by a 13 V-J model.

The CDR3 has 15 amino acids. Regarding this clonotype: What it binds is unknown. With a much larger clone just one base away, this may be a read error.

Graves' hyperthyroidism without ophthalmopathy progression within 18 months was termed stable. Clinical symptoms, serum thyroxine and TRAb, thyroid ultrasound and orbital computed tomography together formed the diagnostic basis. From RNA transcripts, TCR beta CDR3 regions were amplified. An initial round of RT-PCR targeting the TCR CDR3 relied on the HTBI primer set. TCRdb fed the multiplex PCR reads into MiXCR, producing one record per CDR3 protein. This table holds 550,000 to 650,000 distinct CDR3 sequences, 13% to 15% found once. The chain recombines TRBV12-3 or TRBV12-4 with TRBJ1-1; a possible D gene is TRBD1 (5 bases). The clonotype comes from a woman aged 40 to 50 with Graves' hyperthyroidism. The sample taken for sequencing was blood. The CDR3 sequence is CASSLAGGGNTEALF. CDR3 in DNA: TGTGCCAGCAGTTTAGCTGGCGGGGGGAACACTGAAGCTCTCTTT.